This TCR beta chain comes out of a study of monozygotic twins with inflammatory bowel disease. General study points: A distinction between different T cell subtypes was not possible.

With respect to this clonotype: What it recognizes is unknown.

With about 17 and 10 cycles respectively, two nested PCRs were carried out on TCRalpha and TCRbeta cDNA. TCRdb reprocessed the 5' RACE reads and reports one entry per CDR3 protein, with no DNA. The sample table includes roughly 320,000 distinct CDR3 sequences. Blood was drawn at less than 3 ml per donor. Germline CDR1 reads MDHEN; CDR2 reads SYDVKM. This CDR3 has 15 amino acids. The source is a human donor with ulcerative colitis or Crohn's disease, or a healthy co-twin of an affected twin (not recorded which). Sequencing used blood. The chain has TRBV28 and TRBJ2-1. CDR3 protein: CASSLIGSSYNEQFF.